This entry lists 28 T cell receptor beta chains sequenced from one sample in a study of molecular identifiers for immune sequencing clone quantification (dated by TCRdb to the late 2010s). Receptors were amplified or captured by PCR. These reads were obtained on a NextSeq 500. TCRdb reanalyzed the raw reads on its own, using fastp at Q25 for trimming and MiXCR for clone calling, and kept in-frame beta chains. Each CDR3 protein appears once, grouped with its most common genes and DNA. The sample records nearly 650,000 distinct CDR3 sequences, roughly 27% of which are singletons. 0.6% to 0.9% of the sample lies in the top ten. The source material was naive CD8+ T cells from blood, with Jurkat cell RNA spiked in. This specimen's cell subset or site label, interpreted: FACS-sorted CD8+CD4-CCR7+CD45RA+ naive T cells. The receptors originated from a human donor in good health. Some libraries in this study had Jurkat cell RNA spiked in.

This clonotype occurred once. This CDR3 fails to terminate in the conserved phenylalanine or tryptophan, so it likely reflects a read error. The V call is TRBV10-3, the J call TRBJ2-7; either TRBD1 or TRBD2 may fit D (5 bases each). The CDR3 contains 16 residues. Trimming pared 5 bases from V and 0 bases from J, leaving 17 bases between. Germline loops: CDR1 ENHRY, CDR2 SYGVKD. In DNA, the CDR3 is TGTGCCATCAGTCCGCACGCCGGGACCAACTCCTACGAGCAGTACATC. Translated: CAISPHAGTNSYEQYI.

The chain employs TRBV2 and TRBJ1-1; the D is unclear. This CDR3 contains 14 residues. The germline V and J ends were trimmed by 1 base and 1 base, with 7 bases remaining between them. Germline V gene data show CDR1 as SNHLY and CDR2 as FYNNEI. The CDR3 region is CASSEGNRNTEAFF. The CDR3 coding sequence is TGTGCCAGCAGTGAAGGAAACCGGAACACTGAAGCTTTCTTT.

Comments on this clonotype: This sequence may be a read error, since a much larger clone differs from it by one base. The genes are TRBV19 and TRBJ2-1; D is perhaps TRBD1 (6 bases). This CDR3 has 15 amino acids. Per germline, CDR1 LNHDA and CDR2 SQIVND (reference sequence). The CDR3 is CASRSGTRSYNERFF. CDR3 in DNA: TGTGCCAGTAGATCCGGGACACGCTCCTACAATGAGCGGTTCTTC.

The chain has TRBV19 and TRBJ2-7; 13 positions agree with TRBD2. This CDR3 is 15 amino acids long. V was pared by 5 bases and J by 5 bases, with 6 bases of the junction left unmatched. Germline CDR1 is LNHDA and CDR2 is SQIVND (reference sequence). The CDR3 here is CASSVTSGGRNEQYF. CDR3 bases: TGTGCCAGTAGTGTGACTAGCGGGGGGAGAAACGAGCAGTACTTC.

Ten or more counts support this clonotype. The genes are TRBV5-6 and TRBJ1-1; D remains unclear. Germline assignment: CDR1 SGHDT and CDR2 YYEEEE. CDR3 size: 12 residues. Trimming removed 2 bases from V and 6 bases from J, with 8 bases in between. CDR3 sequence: CASSLSPSEAFF. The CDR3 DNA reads TGTGCCAGCAGCTTATCCCCATCTGAAGCTTTCTTT.

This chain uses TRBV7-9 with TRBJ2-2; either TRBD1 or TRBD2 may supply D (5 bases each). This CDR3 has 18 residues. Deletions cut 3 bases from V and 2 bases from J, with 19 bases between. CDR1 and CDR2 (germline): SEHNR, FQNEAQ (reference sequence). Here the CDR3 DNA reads TGTGCCAGCAGCTTCCCCCGGGACCATAAGGGAAACACCGGGGAGCTGTTTTTT. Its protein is CASSFPRDHKGNTGELFF.

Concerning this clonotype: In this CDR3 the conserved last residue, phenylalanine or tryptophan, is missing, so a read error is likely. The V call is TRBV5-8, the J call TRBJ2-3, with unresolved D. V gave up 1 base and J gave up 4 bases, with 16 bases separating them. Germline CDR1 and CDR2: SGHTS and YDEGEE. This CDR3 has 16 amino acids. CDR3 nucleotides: TGTGCCAGCAGCTTGTCCGTCAGGTGGGTCGCAGATACGCAGTATGTT. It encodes CASSLSVRWVADTQYV.

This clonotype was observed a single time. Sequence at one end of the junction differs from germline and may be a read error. The CDR3 region is CASSWDRGNTEALF. DNA for the CDR3: TGTGCCAGCAGCTGGGACAGGGGGAACACTGAAGCTCTCTTT. The chain is built from TRBV5-6 and TRBJ1-1, with 11 nucleotides matching TRBD1. Germline CDR1 and CDR2: SGHDT and YYEEEE. The CDR3 runs to 14 residues.

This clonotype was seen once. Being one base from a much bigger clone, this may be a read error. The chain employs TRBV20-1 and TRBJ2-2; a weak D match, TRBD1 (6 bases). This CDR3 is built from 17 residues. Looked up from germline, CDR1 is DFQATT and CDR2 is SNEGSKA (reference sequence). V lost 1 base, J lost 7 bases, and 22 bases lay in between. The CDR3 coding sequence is TGCAGTGCTAGAGCAGTTACCGGGGCAGGGGTTCACGGGGAGCTGTTTTTT. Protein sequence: CSARAVTGAGVHGELFF.

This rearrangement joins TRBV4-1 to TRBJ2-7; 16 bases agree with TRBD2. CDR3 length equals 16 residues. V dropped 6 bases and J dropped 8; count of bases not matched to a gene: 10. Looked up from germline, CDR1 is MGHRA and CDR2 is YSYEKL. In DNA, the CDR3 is TGCGCCAGCAGAGAGGGACTAGCGGGAGGGCCCGGTAAGCAGTACTTC. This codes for CASREGLAGGPGKQYF.

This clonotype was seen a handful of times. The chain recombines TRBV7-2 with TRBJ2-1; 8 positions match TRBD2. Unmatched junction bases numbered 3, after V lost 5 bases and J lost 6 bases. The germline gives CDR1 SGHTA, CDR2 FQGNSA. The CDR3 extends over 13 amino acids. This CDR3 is CASSAGLANEQFF. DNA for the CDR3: TGTGCCAGCAGCGCCGGACTAGCCAATGAGCAGTTCTTC.

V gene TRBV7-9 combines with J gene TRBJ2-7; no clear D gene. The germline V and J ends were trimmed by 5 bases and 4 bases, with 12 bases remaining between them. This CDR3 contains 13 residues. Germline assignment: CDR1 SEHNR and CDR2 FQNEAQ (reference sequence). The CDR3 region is CASSPPHVYEQYF. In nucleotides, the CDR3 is TGTGCCAGCAGCCCCCCGCACGTTTACGAGCAGTACTTC.

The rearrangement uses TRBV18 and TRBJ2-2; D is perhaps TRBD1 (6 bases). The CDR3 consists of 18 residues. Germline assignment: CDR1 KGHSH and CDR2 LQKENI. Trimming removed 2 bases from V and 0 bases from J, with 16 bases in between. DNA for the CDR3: TGTGCCAGCTCACCAGTGGACAGCACCATTACGAACACCGGGGAGCTGTTTTTT. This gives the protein CASSPVDSTITNTGELFF. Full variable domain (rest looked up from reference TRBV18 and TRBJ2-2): NAGVMQNPRHLVRRRGQEARLRCSPMKGHSHVYWYRQLPEEGLKFMVYLQKENIIDESGMPKERFSAEFPKEGPSILRIQQVVRGDSAAYFCASSPVDSTITNTGELFFGEGSRLTVL.

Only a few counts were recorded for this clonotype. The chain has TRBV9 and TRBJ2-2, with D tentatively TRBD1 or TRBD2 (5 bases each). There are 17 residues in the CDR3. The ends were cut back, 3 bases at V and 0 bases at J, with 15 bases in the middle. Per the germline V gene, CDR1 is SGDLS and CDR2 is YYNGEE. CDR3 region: CASSGIGTNPNTGELFF. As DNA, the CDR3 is TGTGCCAGCAGCGGCATCGGGACGAATCCGAACACCGGGGAGCTGTTTTTT.

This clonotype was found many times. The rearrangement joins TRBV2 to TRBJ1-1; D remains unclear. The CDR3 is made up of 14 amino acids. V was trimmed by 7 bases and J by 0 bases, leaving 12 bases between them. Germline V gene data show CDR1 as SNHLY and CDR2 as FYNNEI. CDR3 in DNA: TGTGCCAGCAAGCCTATCCCTCTGAACACTGAAGCTTTCTTT. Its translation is CASKPIPLNTEAFF.

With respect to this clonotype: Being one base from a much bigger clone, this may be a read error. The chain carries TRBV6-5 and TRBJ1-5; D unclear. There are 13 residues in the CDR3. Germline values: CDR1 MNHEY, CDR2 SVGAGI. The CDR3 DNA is TGTGCCGGCAGCCTCTCCGATGGTCAGCCCCAGCATTTT. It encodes CAGSLSDGQPQHF.

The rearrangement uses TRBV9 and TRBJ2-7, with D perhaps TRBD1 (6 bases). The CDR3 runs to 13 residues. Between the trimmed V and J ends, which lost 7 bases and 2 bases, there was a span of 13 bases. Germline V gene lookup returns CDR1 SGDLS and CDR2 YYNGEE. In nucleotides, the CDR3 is TGTGCCAGCGGAAACAGGGACCCCTACGAGCAGTACTTC. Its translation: CASGNRDPYEQYF.

The CDR3 spells CASSGGQSHYGYTF. In DNA, the CDR3 is TGTGCCAGCAGCGGTGGACAGTCCCACTATGGCTACACCTTC. The chain recombines TRBV9 with TRBJ1-2; D is possibly TRBD1 (6 bases). Germline CDR1 SGDLS, CDR2 YYNGEE. The V gene lost 3 bases and the J gene lost 3 bases, with 12 bases spanning the gap. There are 14 residues in the CDR3. The variable domain in full, with the rest retrieved from reference TRBV9 and TRBJ1-2, is DSGVTQTPKHLITATGQRVTLRCSPRSGDLSVYWYQQSLDQGLQFLIQYYNGEERAKGNILERFSAQQFPDLHSELNLSSLELGDSALYFCASSGGQSHYGYTFGSGTRLTVV.

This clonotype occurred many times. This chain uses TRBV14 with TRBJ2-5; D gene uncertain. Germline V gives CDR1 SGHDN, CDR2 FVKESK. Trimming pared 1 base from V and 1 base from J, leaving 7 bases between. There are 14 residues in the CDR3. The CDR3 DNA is TGTGCCAGCAGCCAAGTAGAGATCCAAGAGACCCAGTACTTC. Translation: CASSQVEIQETQYF.

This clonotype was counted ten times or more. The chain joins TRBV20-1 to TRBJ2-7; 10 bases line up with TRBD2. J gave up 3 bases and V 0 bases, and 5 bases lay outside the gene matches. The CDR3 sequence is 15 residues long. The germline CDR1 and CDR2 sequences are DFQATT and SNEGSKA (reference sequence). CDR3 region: CSARDFASGGYEQYF. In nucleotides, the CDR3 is TGCAGTGCTAGAGATTTTGCTAGCGGGGGCTACGAGCAGTACTTC.

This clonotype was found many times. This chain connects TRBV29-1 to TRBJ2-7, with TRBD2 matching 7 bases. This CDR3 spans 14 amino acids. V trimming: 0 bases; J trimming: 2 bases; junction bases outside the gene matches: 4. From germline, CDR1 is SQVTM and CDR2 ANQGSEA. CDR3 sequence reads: CSVEDRAGAYEQYF. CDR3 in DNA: TGCAGCGTTGAAGATCGTGCGGGGGCCTACGAGCAGTACTTC.

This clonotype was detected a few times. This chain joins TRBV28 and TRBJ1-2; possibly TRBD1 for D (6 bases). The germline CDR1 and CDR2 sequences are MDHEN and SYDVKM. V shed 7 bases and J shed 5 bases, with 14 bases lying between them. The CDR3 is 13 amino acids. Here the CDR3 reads CASTGQPIYGYTF. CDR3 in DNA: TGTGCCAGCACCGGACAGCCAATATATGGCTACACCTTC.

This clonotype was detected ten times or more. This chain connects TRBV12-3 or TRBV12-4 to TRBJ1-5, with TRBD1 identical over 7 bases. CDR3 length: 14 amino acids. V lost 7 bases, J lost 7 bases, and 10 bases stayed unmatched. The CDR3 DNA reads TGTGCCAGCAACACAGAAGGGGGCTTCCAGCCCCAGCATTTT. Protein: CASNTEGGFQPQHF.

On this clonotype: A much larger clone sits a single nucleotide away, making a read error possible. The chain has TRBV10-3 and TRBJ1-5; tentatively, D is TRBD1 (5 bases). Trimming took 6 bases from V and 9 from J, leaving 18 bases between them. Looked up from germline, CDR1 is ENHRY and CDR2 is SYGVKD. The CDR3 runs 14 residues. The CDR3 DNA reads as TGTGCCATCAGCCCCGACAGTCCAGTTCGGCCCCAGCATTTT. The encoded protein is CAISPDSPVRPQHF.

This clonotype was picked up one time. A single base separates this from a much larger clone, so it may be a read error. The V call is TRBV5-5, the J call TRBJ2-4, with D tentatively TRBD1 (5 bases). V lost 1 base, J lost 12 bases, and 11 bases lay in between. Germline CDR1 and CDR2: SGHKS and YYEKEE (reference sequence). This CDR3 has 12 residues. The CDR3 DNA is TGTGCCAGCAGCTTGCAGGGAAGGAGTCAGTACTTC. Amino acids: CASSLQGRSQYF.

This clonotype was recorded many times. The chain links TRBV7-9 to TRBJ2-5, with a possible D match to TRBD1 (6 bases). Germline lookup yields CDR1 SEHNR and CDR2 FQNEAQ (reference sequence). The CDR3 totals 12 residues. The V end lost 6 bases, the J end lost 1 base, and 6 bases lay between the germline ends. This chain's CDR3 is CASRDSQETQYF. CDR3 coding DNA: TGTGCCAGCAGGGACAGCCAAGAGACCCAGTACTTC. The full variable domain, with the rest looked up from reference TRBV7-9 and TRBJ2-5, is DTGVSQNPRHKITKRGQNVTFRCDPISEHNRLYWYRQTLGQGPEFLTYFQNEAQLEKSRLLSDRFSAERPKGSFSTLEIQRTEQGDSAMYLCASRDSQETQYFGPGTRLLVL.

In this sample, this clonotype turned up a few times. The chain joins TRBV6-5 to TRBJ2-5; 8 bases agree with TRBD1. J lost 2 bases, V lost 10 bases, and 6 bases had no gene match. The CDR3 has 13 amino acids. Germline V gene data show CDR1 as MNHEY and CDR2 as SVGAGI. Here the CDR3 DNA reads TGTGCCACCCAGGGACAGGCGCAAGAGACCCAGTACTTC. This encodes CATQGQAQETQYF.

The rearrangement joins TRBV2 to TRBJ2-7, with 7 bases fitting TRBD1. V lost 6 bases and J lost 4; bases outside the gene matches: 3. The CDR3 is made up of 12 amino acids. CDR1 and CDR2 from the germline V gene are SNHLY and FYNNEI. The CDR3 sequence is CASRDRPYEQYF. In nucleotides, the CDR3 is TGTGCCAGCAGGGACAGGCCGTACGAGCAGTACTTC.